The present T cell receptor (beta chain) was sequenced within a study of naive and memory T cell subsets. Study results and limitations: Especially in CD8 cells, naive repertoires contained a few larger clonotypes, possibly CD45RA-re-expressing memory cells. In CD4 and CD8 cells, diversity dropped from naive through EMRA.

Two oligonucleotides, mixed equimolar, formed the beta constant-region primer covering TRBC1 and TRBC2. The ligated cDNA underwent four PCR rounds using SP2 and nested alpha and beta constant-region primers. TCRdb recomputed calls from the UMI-ligation and nested PCR reads with MiXCR, one row per CDR3 protein. The sample gives more than 95,000 distinct CDR3 sequences, about 15% of which show up once; around 2.7% is in the top ten. This clonotype has at least ten counts. What it binds is unknown. CMV status came from CD4+ T cell IFNgamma after overnight CMV lysate stimulation of fresh PBMCs. The ends lost 7 bases at V and 2 bases at J; junction bases unmatched: 2. The CDR3 contains 13 residues. Germline values: CDR1 DFQATT, CDR2 SNEGSKA (reference sequence).

This chain connects TRBV20-1 to TRBJ2-2; 9 nucleotides agree with TRBD1. Specimen: naive CD8+ T cells from blood. This clonotype was sampled from a human donor in good health. CDR3 in DNA: TGCAGTGGACAGGGGGAAAACACCGGGGAGCTGTTTTTT. Translating gives CSGQGENTGELFF.